A single sample gave rise to the 17 T cell receptor beta chains below, sequenced in a study of T-cell memory formation after mild COVID-19. TCRdb ran MiXCR on the 5' RACE reads and lists one entry per CDR3 protein. In the table there are a few hundred thousand distinct CDR3 sequences, 16% of which are singletons. Sample: PBMCs or a T cell subset sorted from them (not recorded which). The source of these receptors is a man younger than 35 who had mild COVID-19 (a few samples of this study predate the infection). Cell type and time point are not known.

The chain has TRBV5-1 and TRBJ1-1; no definite D call. Trimming cost V 0 bases and J 4 bases, with 4 bases left between them. This CDR3 spans 12 amino acids. Germline V lookup: CDR1 SGHRS, CDR2 YFSETQ. CDR3 bases: TGCGCCAGCAGCTTGGTACTCACTGAAGCTTTCTTT. It encodes CASSLVLTEAFF.

There are a few counts of this clonotype. The chain carries TRBV7-9 and TRBJ2-3; 9 nucleotides line up with TRBD2. Germline CDR1 is SEHNR and CDR2 is FQNEAQ (reference sequence). The CDR3 consists of 16 residues. Germline trimming cut 5 bases from V and 0 bases from J; bases unmatched to any gene: 6. CDR3 bases: TGTGCCAGCAGCAAGACCCTAGCGGGGAGCACAGATACGCAGTATTTT. The encoded protein is CASSKTLAGSTDTQYF.

This chain uses TRBV7-2 with TRBJ2-4; tentative D call: TRBD2 (5 bases). The germline V and J ends were trimmed by 5 bases and 8 bases, with 16 bases remaining between them. Germline V gives CDR1 SGHTA, CDR2 FQGNSA. CDR3 length equals 14 residues. In DNA form, the CDR3 reads TGTGCCAGCAGCCCATTCACCAAGGAGGACATTCAGTACTTC. It specifies CASSPFTKEDIQYF.

This clonotype was recorded a few times. This chain links TRBV7-2 with TRBJ1-3; unclear D gene. The CDR3 has 17 amino acids. Trimming cost V 2 bases and J 0 bases, with 14 bases left between them. In germline, CDR1 is SGHTA, CDR2 FQGNSA. Written as DNA, the CDR3 is TGTGCCAGCAGCTTAAATGCTGGGCTTTACTCTGGAAACACCATATATTTT. Protein sequence: CASSLNAGLYSGNTIYF.

V usage is TRBV27 and J usage is TRBJ2-3; 7 nucleotides agree with TRBD1. Germline assignment: CDR1 MNHEY and CDR2 SMNVEV (reference sequence). The V segment lost 1 base and the J segment 2 bases; nucleotides outside the gene matches: 3. This CDR3 contains 15 residues. CDR3 DNA sequence: TGTGCCAGCAGTTTATGGACAGGCCCCACAGATACGCAGTATTTT. It encodes CASSLWTGPTDTQYF.

This clonotype was recorded a few times. The chain carries TRBV13 and TRBJ1-1, with no clear D. The CDR3 is made up of 14 amino acids. Trimming stripped 5 bases from V and 1 base from J, with 11 bases between. Germline CDR1 PRHDT, CDR2 FYEKMQ (reference sequence). In DNA form, the CDR3 reads TGTGCCAGCAGCCTTGGCCCTACGAACACTGAAGCTTTCTTT. Translation: CASSLGPTNTEAFF.

This clonotype has a count of ten or more. The chain joins TRBV4-2 to TRBJ2-3; D is perhaps TRBD1 (5 bases). Germline CDR1 and CDR2: LGHNA and YNFKEQ. The CDR3 length is 13 residues. The germline V and J ends were trimmed by 4 bases and 2 bases, with 7 bases remaining between them. The DNA for the CDR3 is TGTGCCAGCAGCCGCGGACACACAGATACGCAGTATTTT. Its translation is CASSRGHTDTQYF.

This clonotype was observed many times. The genes are TRBV2 and TRBJ2-5; a possible D gene is TRBD2 (5 bases). Germline-derived CDR1 and CDR2 are SNHLY and FYNNEI. Trimming stripped 6 bases from V and 0 bases from J, with 5 bases between. The CDR3 contains 12 residues. The CDR3 region is CASRRDQETQYF. CDR3 nucleotide sequence: TGTGCCAGCAGGAGGGACCAAGAGACCCAGTACTTC.

This clonotype has a handful of counts. Compared with germline, one end of the junction differs, possibly owing to a read error. The rearrangement links TRBV12-3 or TRBV12-4 to TRBJ2-1; no firm D call. The CDR3 is 13 residues long. The CDR3, as DNA: TGTGCCAGCAGTTTTGCAGCAGGAATGGGATTGAGCTTC. It translates to CASSFAAGMGLSF.

This clonotype was seen a few times. The rearrangement joins TRBV5-1 to TRBJ2-7; tentatively, D is TRBD1 or TRBD2 (6 bases each). The germline V and J ends were trimmed by 0 bases and 5 bases, with 9 bases remaining between them. The CDR3 has 13 residues. CDR1 and CDR2 (germline): SGHRS, YFSETQ. The CDR3 nucleotides read TGCGCCAGCAGCTTGGACGGGGGCAACGAGCAGTACGTC. This codes for CASSLDGGNEQYV.

Only a few counts were recorded for this clonotype. The chain recombines TRBV11-2 with TRBJ2-3; D perhaps matches TRBD2 (6 bases). The CDR3 extends over 13 amino acids. Germline CDR1 reads SGHAT; CDR2 reads FQNNGV. V gave up 5 bases and J gave up 5 bases, with 11 bases separating them. The CDR3 sequence: CASSLGTVDTQYF. CDR3 DNA sequence: TGTGCCAGCAGCCTTGGGACTGTAGATACGCAGTATTTT.

J is TRBJ2-7 and V is TRBV5-1, with D perhaps TRBD1 (6 bases). The CDR3 runs 13 residues. Trimming pared 5 bases from V and 2 bases from J, leaving 11 bases between. Looked up from germline, CDR1 is SGHRS and CDR2 is YFSETQ. CDR3 protein: CASRTDSAYEQYF. The CDR3 DNA is TGCGCCAGCAGGACGGACAGTGCCTACGAGCAGTACTTC.

This clonotype has a handful of counts. For the CDR3, the DNA is TGTGCCAGCAGCTTAGATGGCAGTCAAAATCAGCCCCAGCATTTT. It encodes CASSLDGSQNQPQHF. The V call is TRBV7-8, the J call TRBJ1-5; D is unresolved. V shed 1 base and J shed 4 bases, with 11 bases lying between them. The germline V gene has CDR1 SGHVS and CDR2 FQNEAQ. CDR3 length: 15 amino acids.

The chain joins TRBV7-3 to TRBJ2-7; the D gene could be TRBD1 or TRBD2 (5 bases each). Trimming pared 5 bases from V and 6 bases from J, leaving 11 bases between. Per the germline V gene, CDR1 is SGHTA and CDR2 is FQGTGA. CDR3 length: 12 amino acids. The CDR3 is CASSPGTGEQYF. CDR3 bases: TGTGCCAGCAGCCCCGGGACGGGCGAGCAGTACTTC.

A few counts support this clonotype. V gene TRBV7-9 combines with J gene TRBJ1-6, with D unclear. Germline V gene lookup returns CDR1 SEHNR and CDR2 FQNEAQ (reference sequence). CDR3 length equals 12 residues. The germline V and J ends were trimmed by 2 bases and 10 bases, with 6 bases remaining between them. The CDR3 nucleotides read TGTGCCAGCAGCTTACAGTCCTCACCCCTCCACTTT. Translating it yields CASSLQSSPLHF.

This clonotype showed up just a few times. CDR3 DNA sequence: TGTGCCAGCAGTATGACAGGGCAATACGAGCAGTACTTC. It is translated as CASSMTGQYEQYF. The chain employs TRBV27 and TRBJ2-7; 7 bases line up with TRBD1. The junction had 5 bases not matched to a gene; V was cut back by 5 bases and J by 4 bases. The CDR3 sequence is 13 residues long. From germline, CDR1 is MNHEY and CDR2 SMNVEV (reference sequence).

This chain links TRBV7-8 with TRBJ2-7, with D perhaps matching TRBD1 or TRBD2 (5 bases each). Germline CDR1 is SGHVS and CDR2 is FQNEAQ. Trimming shortened V by 8 bases and J by 7 bases, and 24 bases separated the two germline ends. The CDR3 extends over 15 amino acids. CDR3 DNA sequence: TGTGCCAGCGGGACCCTTGTTCTGGGATTTGTAGAGCAGTACGTC. Amino acids: CASGTLVLGFVEQYV.